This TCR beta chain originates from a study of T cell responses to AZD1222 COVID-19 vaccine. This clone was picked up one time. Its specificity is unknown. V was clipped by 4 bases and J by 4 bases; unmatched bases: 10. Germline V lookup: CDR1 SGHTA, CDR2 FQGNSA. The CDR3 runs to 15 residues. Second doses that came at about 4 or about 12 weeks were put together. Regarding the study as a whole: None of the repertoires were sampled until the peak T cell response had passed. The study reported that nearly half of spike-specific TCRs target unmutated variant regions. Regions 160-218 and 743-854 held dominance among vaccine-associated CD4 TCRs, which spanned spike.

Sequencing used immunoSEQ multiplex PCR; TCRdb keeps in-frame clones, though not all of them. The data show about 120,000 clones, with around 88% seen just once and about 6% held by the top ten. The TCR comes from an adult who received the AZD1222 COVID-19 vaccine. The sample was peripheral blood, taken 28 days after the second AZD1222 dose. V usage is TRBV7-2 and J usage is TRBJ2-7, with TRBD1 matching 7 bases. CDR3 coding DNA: TGTGCCAGCAGCTATACAGGGGTAGGAAGGTACGAGCAGTACTTC. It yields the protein CASSYTGVGRYEQYF.